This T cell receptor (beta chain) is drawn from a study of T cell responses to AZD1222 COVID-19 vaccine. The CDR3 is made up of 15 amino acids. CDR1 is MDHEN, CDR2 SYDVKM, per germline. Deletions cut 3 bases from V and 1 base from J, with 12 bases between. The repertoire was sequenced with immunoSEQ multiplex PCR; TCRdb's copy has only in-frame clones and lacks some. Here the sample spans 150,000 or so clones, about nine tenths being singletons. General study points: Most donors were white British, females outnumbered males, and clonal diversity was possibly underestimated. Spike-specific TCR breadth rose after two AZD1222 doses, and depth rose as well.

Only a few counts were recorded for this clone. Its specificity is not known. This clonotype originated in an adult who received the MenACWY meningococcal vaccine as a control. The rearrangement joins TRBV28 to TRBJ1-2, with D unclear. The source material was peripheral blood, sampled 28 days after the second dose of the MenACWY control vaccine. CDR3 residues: CASSLSGDLNYGYTF. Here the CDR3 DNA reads TGTGCCAGCAGTTTGTCCGGAGACCTTAACTATGGCTACACCTTC.